This T cell receptor beta chain was obtained from a study of CD8+CD57+ T cells in acquired aplastic anemia. Regarding this clonotype: One end of the junction does not line up with germline, which may come from a read error.

Previously, flow cytometry had revealed CD8+CD57+ cell expansion in the patients chosen for sequencing. Using genomic DNA as the template, TCR beta VDJ and CDR3 profiling was carried out. Each CDR3 protein is one row after TCRdb ran MiXCR on the reads. The sample holds roughly 250,000 distinct CDR3 sequences, roughly half seen once. This CDR3 spans 18 amino acids. CDR1 is SGHTA and CDR2 is FQGNSA in the germline V gene. The source is a human donor with aplastic anemia. The chain joins TRBV7-2 to TRBJ1-1, with D tentatively TRBD1 (6 bases). The sample comprised sorted CD4+, CD8+, or CD8+CD57+ T cells (not recorded which) from PBMCs. CDR3 residues: CASSLARGTGPRDTETSF. CDR3 nucleotide sequence: TGTGCCAGCAGCTTAGCTCGGGGAACAGGGCCTAGGGACACTGAAACTTCCTTT.